This entry concerns a single T cell receptor beta chain. Its matching antigen is unknown. Sequencing of TCR beta was undertaken in CD8+ and CD4+ T cells derived from blood. The healthy controls were matched to patients by age and sex. This sample stems from a study of CD8 T cells in Susac syndrome. Study observations and caveats: As the study acknowledged, the number of individuals who were part of its TCR sequencing and HLA analysis was relatively small.

Roughly 0.5 to 1 ug RNA was reverse transcribed with random hexamers. MiXCR was run by TCRdb on the immunoSEQ multiplex PCR reads, yielding one entry per CDR3 protein. The table includes some 99,000 distinct CDR3 sequences, 90% to 96% detected once. From germline, CDR1 is SQVTM and CDR2 ANQGSEA. CDR3 size: 12 residues. The trim removed 4 bases at V and 5 bases at J, leaving 5 bases unmatched. This rearrangement joins TRBV29-1 to TRBJ2-7, with TRBD1 matching 7 bases. The sequence derives from a human donor in good health. Source material: CD4+ T cells from PBMCs. CDR3 DNA: TGCAGCGTTGCGACAGGGATAAACGAGCAGTACTTC. Its protein product is CSVATGINEQYF.